This T cell receptor beta chain is drawn from a study of blood T cell repertoires in COVID-19. V was cut by 1 base and J by 5 bases, with 12 bases left in between. The CDR3 extends over 14 amino acids. The V gene's germline CDR1 is SGHRS and CDR2 YFSETQ. The repertoire was sequenced with immunoSEQ multiplex PCR; TCRdb's copy has only in-frame clones and lacks some. This sample has tens of thousands of clones, with around 90% found just once. What was sequenced was peripheral blood. This chain uses TRBV5-1 with TRBJ2-5; no clear D. The TCR originated in a human donor in a cohort sampled during active COVID-19. The CDR3 coding sequence is TGCGCCAGCAGCTTGCCAGTCGTCGGGGAGACCCAGTACTTC. Amino acid sequence: CASSLPVVGETQYF. The full variable domain, with the rest looked up from reference TRBV5-1 and TRBJ2-5, is KAGVTQTPRYLIKTRGQQVTLSCSPISGHRSVSWYQQTPGQGLQFLFEYFSETQRNKGNFPGRFSGRQFSNSRSEMNVSTLELGDSALYLCASSLPVVGETQYFGPGTRLLVL.